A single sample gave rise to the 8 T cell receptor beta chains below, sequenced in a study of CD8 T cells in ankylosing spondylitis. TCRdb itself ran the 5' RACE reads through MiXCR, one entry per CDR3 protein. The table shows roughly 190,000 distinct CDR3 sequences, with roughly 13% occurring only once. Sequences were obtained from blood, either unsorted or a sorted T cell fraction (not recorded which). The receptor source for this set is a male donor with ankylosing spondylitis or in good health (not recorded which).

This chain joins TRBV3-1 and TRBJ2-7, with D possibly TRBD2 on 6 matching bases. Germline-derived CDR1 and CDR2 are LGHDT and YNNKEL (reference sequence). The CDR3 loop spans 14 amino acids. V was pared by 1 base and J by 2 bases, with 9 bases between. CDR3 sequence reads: CASSQVADPYEQYF. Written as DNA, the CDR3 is TGTGCCAGCAGCCAAGTAGCGGACCCCTACGAGCAGTACTTC.

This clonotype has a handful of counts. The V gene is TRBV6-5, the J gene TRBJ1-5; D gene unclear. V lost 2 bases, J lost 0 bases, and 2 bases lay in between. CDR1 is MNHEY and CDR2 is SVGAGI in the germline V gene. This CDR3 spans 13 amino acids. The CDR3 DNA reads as TGTGCCAGCAGTTACAGTAGCAATCAGCCCCAGCATTTT. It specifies CASSYSSNQPQHF.

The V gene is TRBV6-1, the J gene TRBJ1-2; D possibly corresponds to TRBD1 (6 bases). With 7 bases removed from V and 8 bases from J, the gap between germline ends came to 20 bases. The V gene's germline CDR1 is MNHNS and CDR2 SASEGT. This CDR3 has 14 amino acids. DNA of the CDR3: TGTGCCAGCAACGCACAGGGCGGTGGGAACGGCTACACCTTC. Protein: CASNAQGGGNGYTF.

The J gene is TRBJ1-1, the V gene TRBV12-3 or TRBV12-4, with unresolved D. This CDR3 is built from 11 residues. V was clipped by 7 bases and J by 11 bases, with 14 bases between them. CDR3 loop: CASTLTSEAFF. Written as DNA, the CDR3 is TGTGCCAGCACCCTGACGAGTGAGGCTTTCTTT.

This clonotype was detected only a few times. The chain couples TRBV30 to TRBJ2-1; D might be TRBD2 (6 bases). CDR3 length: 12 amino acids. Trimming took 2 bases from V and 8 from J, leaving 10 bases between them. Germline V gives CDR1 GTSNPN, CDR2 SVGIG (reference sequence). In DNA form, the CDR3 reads TGTGCCTGGAGTACGCGGGACGATGAGCAGTTCTTC. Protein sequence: CAWSTRDDEQFF.

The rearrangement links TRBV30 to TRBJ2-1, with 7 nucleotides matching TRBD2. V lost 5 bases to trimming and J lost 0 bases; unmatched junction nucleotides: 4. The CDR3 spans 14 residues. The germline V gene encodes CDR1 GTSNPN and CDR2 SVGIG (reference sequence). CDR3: CAWEAGSSYNEQFF. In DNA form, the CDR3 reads TGTGCCTGGGAAGCGGGGAGCTCCTACAATGAGCAGTTCTTC.

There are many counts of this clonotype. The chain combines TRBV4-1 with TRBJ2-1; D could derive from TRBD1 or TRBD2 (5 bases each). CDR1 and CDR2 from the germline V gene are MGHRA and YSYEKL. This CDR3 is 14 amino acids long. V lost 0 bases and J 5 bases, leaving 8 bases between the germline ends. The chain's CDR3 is CASSQEGRDNEQFF. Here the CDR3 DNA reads TGCGCCAGCAGCCAAGAGGGGCGGGACAATGAGCAGTTCTTC.

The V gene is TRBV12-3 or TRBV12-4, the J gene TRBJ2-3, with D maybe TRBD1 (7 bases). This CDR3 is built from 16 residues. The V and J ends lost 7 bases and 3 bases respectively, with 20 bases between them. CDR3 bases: TGTGCCAGCATTCCCCCCCGGCAGGGGGGTACAGATACGCAGTATTTT. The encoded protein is CASIPPRQGGTDTQYF.